Described below is a single T cell receptor beta chain sequence and its context. This sample stems from a study of cytomegalovirus exposure and HLA in healthy donors. This CDR3 comprises 15 residues. Germline assignment: CDR1 MNHNS and CDR2 SASEGT. The PCR had 60 Vbeta and 13 Jbeta primers. Profiled with immunoSEQ multiplex PCR; TCRdb holds only in-frame clones, not every one. The data hold over 100,000 clones, with 63% observed a single time. Sequencing used PBMCs. The gene calls are TRBV6-1 and TRBJ2-5, with 13 bases that match TRBD2. The DNA end lines up better with TRBJ2-7; the J call may be wrong. This sequence was found in a man aged 35 to 55 in good health and CMV-seropositive. DNA for the CDR3: TGTGCCAGCAGGCCCGGGACTAGCGGGGTGGACGAGCAGTACTTC. It codes for CASRPGTSGVDEQYF.